The TCR beta chain under discussion was sequenced for a study of cytomegalovirus exposure and HLA in healthy donors. CDR1 and CDR2 (germline): SQVTM, ANQGSEA. The V gene lost 4 bases and the J gene lost 10 bases, with 19 bases spanning the gap. The CDR3 runs to 14 residues. Findings and caveats of the study: Overall, around 160 TCR beta chains were annotated as cytomegalovirus-associated.

Assay used: immunoSEQ multiplex PCR; TCRdb lists only in-frame clones, some missing. Among about 170,000 clones listed, 86% were seen once. As to this clone: Its antigen is undetermined.

The material sequenced was PBMCs. V is TRBV29-1 and J is TRBJ1-4; TRBD1 is a possible D gene (5 bases). The source of this sequence is a woman aged 25 to 39 in good health and CMV-seronegative. Here the CDR3 reads CSVALGGTGVKLFF. CDR3 nucleotides: TGCAGCGTTGCCCTTGGGGGTACCGGGGTAAAACTGTTTTTT.